This T cell receptor beta chain derives from a study of cytomegalovirus exposure and HLA in healthy donors. PCR used 60 Vbeta primers and 13 Jbeta primers. TCRdb's copy holds only in-frame clones and misses some; the assay was immunoSEQ multiplex PCR. The sample includes under 150,000 clones, around 75% of them seen just once. Each of the donors was a healthy bone marrow donor. Unrecorded immune exposure was likely among donors, who were nominally healthy when sampled. From germline, CDR1 is SGHNT and CDR2 YYREEE (reference sequence). V lost 4 bases, J lost 1 base, and 7 bases stayed unmatched. There are 15 residues in the CDR3.

The chain uses TRBV5-4 and TRBJ2-5; TRBD2 aligns across 7 bases. This TCR was sampled from a woman younger than 30 in good health and CMV-seronegative. The source material was PBMCs. The CDR3 loop is CASSRPLAGQETQYF. CDR3 coding DNA: TGTGCCAGCAGCCGACCCTTAGCGGGCCAAGAGACCCAGTACTTC. Looking up the rest from reference TRBV5-4 and TRBJ2-5 gives the full variable domain: ETGVTQSPTHLIKTRGQQVTLRCSSQSGHNTVSWYQQALGQGPQFIFQYYREEENGRGNFPPRFSGLQFPNYSSELNVNALELDDSALYLCASSRPLAGQETQYFGPGTRLLVL.